What follows is one T cell receptor (beta chain) and its context. Its cognate antigen has yet to be identified. No clone much larger than this one lies a single base away; base qualities are absent. This sample is part of a study of blood T cell repertoires in COVID-19 (dated by TCRdb to about 2020). As for the study more broadly: Samples covering the acute and convalescent phases of COVID-19 were provided by collaborators in the United States, Italy and Spain. The material from the prospective study consisted of cDNA or gDNA derived from T cells, B-cell-depleted T cells, or PBMCs. Deeply sampled blood TCRbeta repertoires from subjects exposed to, actively infected with, or recovered from COVID-19 were included in the dataset. A freely available public database, intended as a resource for researchers studying the immune response to SARS-CoV-2, is where the repertoires were released. Samples were obtained from the ongoing ImmuneRACE study (first 160 participants) and from 1,254 subjects provided by 6 global collaborators. Nearly every sample came with metadata listing a de-identified subject ID, COVID-19 status, age in years and sex. Where available, HLA class I and class II types were obtained from metadata supplied by the sample provider rather than from assay-based typing.

TCRbeta CDR3 regions were amplified from genomic DNA by means of the immunoSEQ Assay, a bias-controlled multiplex PCR. In the source study's methods: The number of nucleated cells in each sample was estimated from the amplification of reference gene primers within the assay. To quantify the absolute abundance of each unique TCRbeta CDR3 rearrangement, sequence reads were collapsed and filtered. For each sample, productive Simpson clonality was calculated as the square root of Simpson's diversity index across productive rearrangements. TCRdb took over this immuneACCESS table, retaining in-frame rearrangements with V and J assigned. Such tables are incomplete; in checked studies, under half of the missing clones stem from an unresolved V gene, and the remainder is unexplained. V and J calls and clone size are copied from that table; D and trimming were computed from the DNA. Counted in this sample were around 150,000 clones; about 74% of them appeared once. Around 17% of the sample is taken by the ten largest.

On the study overall, not on this receptor specifically: How much clinical and demographic metadata was included differed by source and by participant, and the metadata was provided uncurated.

Whole blood was collected in K2EDTA tubes by collaborating institutions according to the institutions' own protocols. For TCRbeta analysis, collaborators shipped samples in one of three forms: frozen whole blood, isolated PBMCs, or DNA extracted from either of those sample types. Cut back by 3 bases and 4 bases, the V and J ends lie 10 bases apart. The germline V gene gives CDR1 as SGHRS and CDR2 as YFSETQ. Reading from cysteine to phenylalanine, the CDR3 counts 13 amino acids. Just CDR3 DNA is preserved here, 39 bases in frame from base 1. Sequenced material: peripheral blood. The V gene is TRBV5-1 and the J gene is TRBJ1-1; there is no confident call for the D gene. The clonotype comes from a man in his fifties or sixties with acute or convalescent COVID-19. The DNA is as follows: TGCGCCAGCAGCTCGGAGCCCAGCACTGAAGCTTTCTTT. This yields the protein CASSSEPSTEAFF.